This TCR beta chain was recovered during a study of T cell responses to AZD1222 COVID-19 vaccine. Investigators merged groups given second doses at roughly 4 or roughly 12 weeks. Study observations and caveats: Repertoire collection took place solely once the T cell response had peaked. Baseline serology detected seropositivity in only a handful of AZD1222 recipients. A rise in Spike-specific TCR breadth and depth followed two AZD1222 doses.

Only one count was recorded for this clone. The antigen is unknown. Clones were read by immunoSEQ multiplex PCR, and TCRdb kept only the in-frame ones, dropping some. The sample consists of 110,000 to 150,000 clones, over 80% of them appearing once. This clonotype was obtained from an adult who received the AZD1222 COVID-19 vaccine. This specimen consisted of peripheral blood, obtained 28 days after the second AZD1222 dose.

This chain's CDR3 is CAWSVGQGANYGYTF. DNA for the CDR3: TGTGCCTGGAGTGTGGGGCAGGGTGCTAACTATGGCTACACCTTC. The chain has TRBV30 and TRBJ1-2; a possible D gene is TRBD1 (5 bases). The CDR3 spans 15 residues. From germline, CDR1 is GTSNPN and CDR2 SVGIG (reference sequence). V was clipped by 0 bases and J by 0 bases, with 11 bases between them.